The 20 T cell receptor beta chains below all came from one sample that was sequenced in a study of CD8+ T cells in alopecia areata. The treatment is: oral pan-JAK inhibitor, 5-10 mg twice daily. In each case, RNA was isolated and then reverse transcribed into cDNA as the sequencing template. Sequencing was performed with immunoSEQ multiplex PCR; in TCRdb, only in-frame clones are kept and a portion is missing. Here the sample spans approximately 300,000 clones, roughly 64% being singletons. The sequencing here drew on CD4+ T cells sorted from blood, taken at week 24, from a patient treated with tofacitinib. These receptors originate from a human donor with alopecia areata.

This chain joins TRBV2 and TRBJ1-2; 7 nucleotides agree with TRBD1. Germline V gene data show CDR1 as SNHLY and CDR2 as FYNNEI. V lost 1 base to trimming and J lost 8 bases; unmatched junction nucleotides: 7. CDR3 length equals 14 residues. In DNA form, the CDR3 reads TGTGCCAGCAGTGAAGAAGACAGGGTGAGCGGCTACACCTTC. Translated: CASSEEDRVSGYTF.

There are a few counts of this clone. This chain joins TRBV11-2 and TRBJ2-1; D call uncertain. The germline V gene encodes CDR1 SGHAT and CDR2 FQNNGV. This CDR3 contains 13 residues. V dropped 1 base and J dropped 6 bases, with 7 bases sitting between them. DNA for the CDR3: TGTGCCAGCAGCTTAGGGTACGTCAATGAGCAGTTCTTC. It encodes CASSLGYVNEQFF.

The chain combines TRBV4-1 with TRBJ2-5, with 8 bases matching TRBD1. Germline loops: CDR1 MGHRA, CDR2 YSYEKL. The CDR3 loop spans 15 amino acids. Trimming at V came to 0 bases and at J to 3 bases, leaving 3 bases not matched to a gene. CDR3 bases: TGCGCCAGCAGCCAAGATGACAGGGGAAAAGAGACCCAGTACTTC. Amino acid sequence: CASSQDDRGKETQYF.

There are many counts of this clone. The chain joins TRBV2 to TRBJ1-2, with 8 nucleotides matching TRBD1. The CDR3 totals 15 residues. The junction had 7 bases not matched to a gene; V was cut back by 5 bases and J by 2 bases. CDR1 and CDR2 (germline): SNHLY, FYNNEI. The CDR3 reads CASSPWTGMNYGYTF. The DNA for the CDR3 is TGTGCCAGCAGTCCATGGACAGGGATGAACTATGGCTACACCTTC.

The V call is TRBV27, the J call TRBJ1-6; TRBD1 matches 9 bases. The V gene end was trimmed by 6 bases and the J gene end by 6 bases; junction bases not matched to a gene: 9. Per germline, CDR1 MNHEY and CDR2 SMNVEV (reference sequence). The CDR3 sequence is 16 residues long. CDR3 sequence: CASRRLGTGSNSPLHF. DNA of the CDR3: TGTGCCAGCAGAAGACTTGGGACAGGGAGTAATTCACCCCTCCACTTT.

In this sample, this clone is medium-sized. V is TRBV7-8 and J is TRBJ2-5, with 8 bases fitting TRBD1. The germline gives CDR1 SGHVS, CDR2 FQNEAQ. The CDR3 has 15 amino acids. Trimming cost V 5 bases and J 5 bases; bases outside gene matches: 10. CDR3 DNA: TGTGCCAGCAGCCGCCGGACAGGGATTATGGAGACCCAGTACTTC. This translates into CASSRRTGIMETQYF.

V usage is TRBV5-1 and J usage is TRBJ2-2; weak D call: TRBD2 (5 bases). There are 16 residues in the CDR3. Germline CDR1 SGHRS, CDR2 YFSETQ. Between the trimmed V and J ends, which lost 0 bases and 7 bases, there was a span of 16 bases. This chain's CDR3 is CASSLDYRGTSGELFF. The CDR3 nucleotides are TGCGCCAGCAGCTTGGATTATCGCGGAACTAGCGGGGAGCTGTTTTTT.

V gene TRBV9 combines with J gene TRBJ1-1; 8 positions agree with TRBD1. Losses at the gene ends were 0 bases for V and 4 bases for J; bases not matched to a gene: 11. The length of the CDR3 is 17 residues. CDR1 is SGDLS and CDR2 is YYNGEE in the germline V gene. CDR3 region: CASSVVDVSGGGTEAFF. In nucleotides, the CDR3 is TGTGCCAGCAGCGTAGTCGATGTATCAGGGGGCGGCACTGAAGCTTTCTTT.

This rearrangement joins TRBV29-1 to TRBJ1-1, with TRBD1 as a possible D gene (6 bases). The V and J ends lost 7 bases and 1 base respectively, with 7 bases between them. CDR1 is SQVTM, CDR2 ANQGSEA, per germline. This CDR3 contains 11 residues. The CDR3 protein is CSGGQNTEAFF. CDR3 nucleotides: TGCAGCGGGGGACAGAACACTGAAGCTTTCTTT.

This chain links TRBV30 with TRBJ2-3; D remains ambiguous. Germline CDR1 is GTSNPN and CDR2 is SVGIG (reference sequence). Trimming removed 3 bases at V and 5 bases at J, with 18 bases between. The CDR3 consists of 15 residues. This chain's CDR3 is CAWSPNGPRRDTQYF. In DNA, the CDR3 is TGTGCCTGGAGCCCTAACGGTCCGCGGCGAGATACGCAGTATTTT.

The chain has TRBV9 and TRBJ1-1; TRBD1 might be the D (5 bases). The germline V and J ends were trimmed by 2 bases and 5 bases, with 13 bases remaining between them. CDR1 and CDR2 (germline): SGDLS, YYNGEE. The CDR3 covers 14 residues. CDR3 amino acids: CASSVQGGGTEAFF. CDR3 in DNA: TGTGCCAGCAGCGTGCAGGGCGGAGGGACTGAAGCTTTCTTT.

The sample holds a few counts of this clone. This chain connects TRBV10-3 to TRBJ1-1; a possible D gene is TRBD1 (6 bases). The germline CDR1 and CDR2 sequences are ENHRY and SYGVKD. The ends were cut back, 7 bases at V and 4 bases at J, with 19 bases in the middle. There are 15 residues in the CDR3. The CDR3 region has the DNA TGTGCCATCACCCCTGGCAGCAGGGGTGGCACTGAAGCTTTCTTT. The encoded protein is CAITPGSRGGTEAFF.

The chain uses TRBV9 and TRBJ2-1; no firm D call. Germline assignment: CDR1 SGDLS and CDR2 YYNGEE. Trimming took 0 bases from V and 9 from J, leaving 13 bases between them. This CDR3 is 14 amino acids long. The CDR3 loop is CASSVVSEVGEQFF. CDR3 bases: TGTGCCAGCAGCGTAGTGTCCGAAGTCGGTGAGCAGTTCTTC.

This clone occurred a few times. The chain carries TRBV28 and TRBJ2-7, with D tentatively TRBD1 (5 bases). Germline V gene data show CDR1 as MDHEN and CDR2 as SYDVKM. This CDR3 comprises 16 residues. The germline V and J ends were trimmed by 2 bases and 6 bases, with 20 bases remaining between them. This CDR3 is CASSLPPLQGGGEQYF. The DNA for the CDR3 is TGTGCCAGCAGTTTACCCCCCTTGCAGGGTGGCGGCGAGCAGTACTTC.

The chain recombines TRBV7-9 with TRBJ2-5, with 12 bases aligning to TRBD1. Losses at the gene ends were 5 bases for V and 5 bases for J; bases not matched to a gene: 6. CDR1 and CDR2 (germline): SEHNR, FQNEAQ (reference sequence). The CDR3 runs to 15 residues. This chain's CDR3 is CASSQGTGGRETQYF. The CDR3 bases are TGTGCCAGCAGCCAAGGGACAGGGGGCCGGGAGACCCAGTACTTC.

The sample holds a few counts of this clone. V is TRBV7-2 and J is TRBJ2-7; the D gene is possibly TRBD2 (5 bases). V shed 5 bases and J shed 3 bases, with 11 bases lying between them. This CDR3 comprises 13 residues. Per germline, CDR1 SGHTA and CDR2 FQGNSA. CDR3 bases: TGTGCCAGCAGCCCCCGGGAACGCTACGAGCAGTACTTC. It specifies CASSPRERYEQYF.

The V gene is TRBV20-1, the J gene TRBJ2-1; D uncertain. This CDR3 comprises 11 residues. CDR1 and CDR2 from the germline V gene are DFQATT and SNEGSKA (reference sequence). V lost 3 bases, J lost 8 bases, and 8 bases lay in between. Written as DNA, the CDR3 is TGCAGTGCTAGTATGGTGGATGAGCAGTTCTTC. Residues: CSASMVDEQFF.

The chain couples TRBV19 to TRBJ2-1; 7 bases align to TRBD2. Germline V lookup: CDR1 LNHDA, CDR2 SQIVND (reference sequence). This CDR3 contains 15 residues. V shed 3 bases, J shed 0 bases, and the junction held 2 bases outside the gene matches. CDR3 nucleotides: TGTGCCAGTAGTATCGGCGGGGGCTCCTACAATGAGCAGTTCTTC. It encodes CASSIGGGSYNEQFF. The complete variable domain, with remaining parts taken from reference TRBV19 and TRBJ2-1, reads DGGITQSPKYLFRKEGQNVTLSCEQNLNHDAMYWYRQDPGQGLRLIYYSQIVNDFQKGDIAEGYSVSREKKESFPLTVTSAQKNPTAFYLCASSIGGGSYNEQFFGPGTRLTVL.

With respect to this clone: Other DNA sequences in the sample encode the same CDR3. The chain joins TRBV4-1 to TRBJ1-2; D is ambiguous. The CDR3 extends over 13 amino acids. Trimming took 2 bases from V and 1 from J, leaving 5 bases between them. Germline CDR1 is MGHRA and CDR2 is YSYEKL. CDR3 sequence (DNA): TGCGCCAGCAGCCAAACGGGTAACTATGGCTACACCTTC. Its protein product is CASSQTGNYGYTF.

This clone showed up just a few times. CDR3 nucleotide sequence: TGTGCCAGCAGTGTGACAGGGGGCTTGGGTGGCTACACCTTC. Translated, it gives CASSVTGGLGGYTF. The chain joins TRBV27 to TRBJ1-2, with 10 bases matching TRBD1. Looked up from germline, CDR1 is MNHEY and CDR2 is SMNVEV (reference sequence). The trim removed 5 bases at V and 7 bases at J, leaving 7 bases unmatched. The CDR3 is 14 amino acids.